The clone carrying this T cell receptor beta chain was seen a few times. Its antigen is unknown. The sample originates from a study of beta chain features in type 1 diabetes. This CDR3 has 17 amino acids. The ends lost 5 bases at V and 3 bases at J; junction bases unmatched: 12. CDR1 and CDR2 (germline): SGHAT, FQNNGV. Sequenced material consisted of expressed TCRB transcripts (all of the isolated RNA was reverse transcribed). The protocol was immunoSEQ multiplex PCR, while the TCRdb copy is restricted to in-frame clones and leaves out a portion. The sample has fewer than 450,000 clones, approximately 13% seen once. Study-wide results and caveats: Shorter TCRB CDR3s, moderately but significantly so, marked every one of the four CD4+ subsets in Type 1 diabetes patients. cDNA-based sequencing might over-represent cells highly expressing TCR.

This clonotype was sampled from a woman between 18 and 30 years old with type 1 diabetes. The sequenced material came from naive CD4+ T cells from blood. The chain links TRBV11-2 to TRBJ2-7; 11 bases align to TRBD2. This chain's CDR3 is CASSNQGASGRYYEQYV. The CDR3 coding sequence is TGTGCCAGCAGCAACCAGGGGGCTAGCGGGAGGTACTACGAGCAGTACGTC.